A single sample gave rise to the 25 T cell receptor beta chains below, sequenced in a study of OX40 agonist ivuxolimab in advanced cancers. Assay: immunoSEQ multiplex PCR; the TCRdb copy retains only in-frame clones and omits some. Here the sample spans 60,000 or so clones, roughly 84% being singletons. Sequencing used CD4+ or CD8+ T cells sorted from blood, obtained in a trial of the OX40 agonist ivuxolimab. Receptors originate from an adult with an advanced solid tumor such as melanoma, head and neck, liver or kidney cancer.

The V and J genes are TRBV5-4 and TRBJ1-5; D gene unclear. Trimming left V 5 bases short and J 1 base short, with 10 bases between. The germline gives CDR1 SGHNT, CDR2 YYREEE (reference sequence). The CDR3 extends over 14 amino acids. CDR3 residues: CASSLDGSNQPQHF. Here the CDR3 DNA reads TGTGCCAGCAGTCTTGACGGGAGCAATCAGCCCCAGCATTTT.

This clone occurred a few times. The V and J genes are TRBV28 and TRBJ2-7; 11 positions agree with TRBD1. Germline lookup yields CDR1 MDHEN and CDR2 SYDVKM. Trimming cost V 2 bases and J 1 base; bases outside gene matches: 4. This CDR3 comprises 16 residues. In DNA, the CDR3 is TGTGCCAGCAGTTTAGGGACAGGGGGAAAATCCTACGAGCAGTACTTC. Translated: CASSLGTGGKSYEQYF. Drawing the rest from reference TRBV28 and TRBJ2-7, the complete variable domain is DVKVTQSSRYLVKRTGEKVFLECVQDMDHENMFWYRQDPGLGLRLIYFSYDVKMKEKGDIPEGYSVSREKKERFSLILESASTNQTSMYLCASSLGTGGKSYEQYFGPGTRLTVT.

The V gene is TRBV5-4, the J gene TRBJ2-3, with a tentative D call TRBD1 (7 bases). Trimming took off 2 bases at V and 1 base at J, with 14 bases between the two ends. Germline CDR1 and CDR2: SGHNT and YYREEE (reference sequence). This CDR3 has 16 residues. The CDR3 DNA reads TGTGCCAGCAGCTTATCAGGGGGGCGCGGCACAGATACGCAGTATTTT. Translating it yields CASSLSGGRGTDTQYF.

The chain joins TRBV6-5 to TRBJ2-7; D ambiguous. Germline V CDR1 and CDR2: MNHEY, SVGAGI. V lost 1 base, J lost 6 bases, and 10 bases lay in between. CDR3 length: 13 residues. CDR3 nucleotides: TGTGCCAGCAGTTACTTAGGGATCGGCGAGCAGTACTTC. It encodes CASSYLGIGEQYF.

This chain joins TRBV14 and TRBJ1-2; D not resolved. The CDR3 has 15 amino acids. CDR1 SGHDN and CDR2 FVKESK come from the germline V gene. V was pared by 1 base and J by 2 bases, with 11 bases between. CDR3 bases: TGTGCCAGCAGCCAAGGCCTGGGCTTCAACTATGGCTACACCTTC. The encoded protein is CASSQGLGFNYGYTF.

The sample holds a few counts of this clone. The genes are TRBV30 and TRBJ1-1, with D maybe TRBD1 (5 bases). The CDR3 consists of 12 residues. From germline, CDR1 is GTSNPN and CDR2 SVGIG (reference sequence). The V gene lost 4 bases and the J gene lost 7 bases, with 13 bases spanning the gap. Written as DNA, the CDR3 is TGTGCCTGGATGGGAGAGGGGATTGAAGCTTTCTTT. Translation: CAWMGEGIEAFF.

The rearrangement links TRBV30 to TRBJ1-2; D remains unclear. The CDR3 extends over 14 amino acids. Germline values: CDR1 GTSNPN, CDR2 SVGIG (reference sequence). The germline V and J ends were trimmed by 3 bases and 2 bases, with 13 bases remaining between them. CDR3 coding DNA: TGTGCCTGGAGCCCAGGAGGCTCCAACTATGGCTACACCTTC. It codes for CAWSPGGSNYGYTF.

This CDR3 is CASSLVPSDSYNEQFF. CDR3 nucleotides: TGCGCCAGCAGCTTGGTCCCTAGCGATTCCTACAATGAGCAGTTCTTC. The chain links TRBV5-1 to TRBJ2-1; weak D call: TRBD2 (6 bases). The V gene's germline CDR1 is SGHRS and CDR2 YFSETQ. V lost 0 bases and J 1 base, leaving 11 bases between the germline ends. The CDR3 loop spans 16 amino acids.

This clone was observed once. The chain recombines TRBV14 with TRBJ2-7; D not certain. V was trimmed by 5 bases and J by 6 bases, leaving 11 bases between them. CDR3 length equals 12 residues. CDR1 is SGHDN and CDR2 is FVKESK in the germline V gene. The CDR3: CASSSTRIEQYF. Written as DNA, the CDR3 is TGTGCCAGCAGCTCCACAAGGATCGAGCAGTACTTC.

This sequence joins TRBV27 and TRBJ2-1, with 7 bases lining up with TRBD2. The length of the CDR3 is 13 residues. The germline gives CDR1 MNHEY, CDR2 SMNVEV (reference sequence). The trim removed 8 bases at V and 7 bases at J, leaving 8 bases unmatched. The CDR3 coding sequence is TGTGCCAGCGGGGACTATCAAGGTAATGAGCAGTTCTTC. Its translation: CASGDYQGNEQFF.

The rearrangement joins TRBV7-8 to TRBJ2-3, with 13 bases that match TRBD2. Germline V gene sequence: CDR1 SGHVS, CDR2 FQNEAQ. This CDR3 is built from 19 residues. The V gene end was trimmed by 0 bases and the J gene end by 4 bases; junction bases not matched to a gene: 10. This CDR3 is CASSLADDGLAGVADTQYF. CDR3 sequence (DNA): TGTGCCAGCAGCTTAGCGGATGACGGACTAGCGGGGGTAGCAGATACGCAGTATTTT.

This clone came up once. The gene calls are TRBV7-2 and TRBJ2-5, with D uncertain. This CDR3 comprises 12 residues. CDR1 SGHTA and CDR2 FQGNSA come from the germline V gene. The ends were cut back, 5 bases at V and 5 bases at J, with 9 bases in the middle. Here the CDR3 reads CASSHISETQYF. CDR3 nucleotide sequence: TGTGCCAGCAGCCACATTTCGGAGACCCAGTACTTC.

This clone appeared once. For the CDR3, the DNA is TGCGCCAGCAGCTTGGAATCCCCGGGACAGGGGGCGAACTATGGCTACACCTTC. Its protein is CASSLESPGQGANYGYTF. The chain carries TRBV5-1 and TRBJ1-2; 12 bases align to TRBD1. CDR3 length equals 18 residues. Germline V gene sequence: CDR1 SGHRS, CDR2 YFSETQ. Unmatched junction bases numbered 8, after V lost 0 bases and J lost 2 bases.

The V call is TRBV19, the J call TRBJ1-5; D perhaps matches TRBD1 (6 bases). CDR1 is LNHDA, CDR2 SQIVND, per germline (reference sequence). V was shortened by 5 bases and J by 4 bases, with 18 bases between the two germline ends. This CDR3 is built from 16 residues. This CDR3 reads CASSPPWTAVNQPQHF. CDR3 DNA sequence: TGTGCCAGTAGTCCTCCATGGACAGCAGTTAATCAGCCCCAGCATTTT.

This chain uses TRBV18 with TRBJ1-2; D not certain. V was trimmed by 0 bases and J by 0 bases, leaving 5 bases between them. Germline CDR1 KGHSH, CDR2 LQKENI. The CDR3 has 14 residues. The CDR3 sequence is CASSPPLANYGYTF. The CDR3 DNA is TGTGCCAGCTCACCACCGCTAGCTAACTATGGCTACACCTTC.

The rearrangement uses TRBV28 and TRBJ1-2, with D possibly being TRBD1 (5 bases). CDR1 MDHEN and CDR2 SYDVKM come from the germline V gene. The CDR3 contains 18 residues. V lost 5 bases to trimming and J lost 1 base, with 23 bases between them. The CDR3 DNA is TGTGCCAGCAGTCCGCCCCACAGGAGGGGCCCAGATAACTATGGCTACACCTTC. Translated: CASSPPHRRGPDNYGYTF.

Comments on this clone: The same CDR3 can be traced to other DNA sequences in this sample. This chain joins TRBV2 and TRBJ2-2; 9 bases are a match to TRBD2. The CDR3 is made up of 15 amino acids. The germline V gene has CDR1 SNHLY and CDR2 FYNNEI. V was pared by 1 base and J by 3 bases, with 0 bases of the junction left unmatched. The CDR3: CASSEGTSDTGELFF. Written as DNA, the CDR3 is TGTGCCAGCAGTGAAGGGACTAGCGACACCGGGGAGCTGTTTTTT.

The table lists this clone with a count of one. V gene TRBV19 combines with J gene TRBJ1-4; 7 nucleotides line up with TRBD1. Germline V gives CDR1 LNHDA, CDR2 SQIVND (reference sequence). J lost 8 bases, V lost 9 bases, and 12 bases had no gene match. The CDR3 has 14 amino acids. In DNA form, the CDR3 reads TGTGCCAGCCAACCGAGAGGGGGCCAGGAAAAACTGTTTTTT. Its translation is CASQPRGGQEKLFF.

This clone was picked up one time. This chain joins TRBV6-5 and TRBJ1-2, with unresolved D. Germline loops: CDR1 MNHEY, CDR2 SVGAGI. The CDR3 contains 13 residues. Deletions cut 5 bases from V and 4 bases from J, with 11 bases between. CDR3 sequence (DNA): TGTGCCAGCAGTCGGACGGAGGGCTATGGCTACACCTTC. This encodes CASSRTEGYGYTF.

This clone was seen once. CDR3 in amino acids: CASSLGQGGLTPQYF. DNA of the CDR3: TGTGCCAGCAGTCTTGGACAGGGGGGCCTTACGCCGCAGTATTTT. The chain is built from TRBV25-1 and TRBJ2-3; 10 nucleotides align to TRBD1. Trimming removed 5 bases from V and 10 bases from J; junction bases left unmatched: 12. Looked up from germline, CDR1 is MGHDK and CDR2 is SYGVNS. The CDR3 covers 15 residues. Full variable domain (outside the CDR3, taken from reference TRBV25-1 and TRBJ2-3): EADIYQTPRYLVIGTGKKITLECSQTMGHDKMYWYQQDPGMELHLIHYSYGVNSTEKGDLSSESTVSRIRTEHFPLTLESARPSHTSQYLCASSLGQGGLTPQYFGPGTRLTVL.

The rearrangement links TRBV5-8 to TRBJ2-5; D is perhaps TRBD1 (6 bases). This CDR3 comprises 15 residues. V was clipped by 1 base and J by 4 bases, with 14 bases between them. Germline CDR1 and CDR2: SGHTS and YDEGEE. CDR3 loop: CASSLSGGVGETQYF. In DNA, the CDR3 is TGTGCCAGCAGCTTGTCTGGGGGCGTAGGAGAGACCCAGTACTTC.

This clone was detected once. The chain has TRBV7-2 and TRBJ2-5; 7 nucleotides agree with TRBD2. CDR1 and CDR2 (germline): SGHTA, FQGNSA. Trimming removed 1 base from V and 2 bases from J; junction bases left unmatched: 4. The CDR3 extends over 15 amino acids. CDR3 nucleotide sequence: TGTGCCAGCAGCTTAGTCTGGGGGGGTCAAGAGACCCAGTACTTC. The encoded protein is CASSLVWGGQETQYF.

In its sample, this clone was seen a few times. V is TRBV7-9 and J is TRBJ1-6, with D possibly matching TRBD1 (5 bases). Trimming pared 5 bases from V and 13 bases from J, leaving 9 bases between. The germline gives CDR1 SEHNR, CDR2 FQNEAQ (reference sequence). The CDR3 covers 11 residues. The CDR3 region is CASSSGGPLHF. The CDR3 region has the DNA TGTGCCAGCAGCAGCGGGGGGCCCCTCCACTTT.

The chain combines TRBV2 with TRBJ1-4; no clear D gene. V was clipped by 7 bases and J by 0 bases, with 9 bases between them. This CDR3 region has 14 residues. Germline V gene lookup returns CDR1 SNHLY and CDR2 FYNNEI. The DNA of the CDR3 is TGTGCCAGCAAGCCAGCCGCAACTAATGAAAAACTGTTTTTT. Protein sequence: CASKPAATNEKLFF.

The chain couples TRBV7-2 to TRBJ1-2; D uncertain. The CDR3 spans 13 residues. The V and J ends lost 2 bases and 3 bases respectively, with 7 bases between them. Germline CDR1 reads SGHTA; CDR2 reads FQGNSA. The CDR3 nucleotides read TGTGCCAGCAGCTTAAATACAGACTATGGCTACACCTTC. It codes for CASSLNTDYGYTF.